This T cell receptor (beta chain) comes out of a study of T cell responses to AZD1222 COVID-19 vaccine. V was pared by 6 bases and J by 6 bases, with 20 bases between. Germline-derived CDR1 and CDR2 are MDHEN and SYDVKM. This CDR3 contains 16 residues. Profiling relied on immunoSEQ multiplex PCR, and the TCRdb table lists in-frame clones only, not all of them. The sample has about 94,000 clones; around 89% are singletons. The source material was peripheral blood, sampled 28 days after the second AZD1222 dose. The TCR originated in an adult who received the AZD1222 COVID-19 vaccine. The genes are TRBV28 and TRBJ1-4, with a weak D call TRBD1 (5 bases). In nucleotides, the CDR3 is TGTGCCAGCAGCCCGAATCGGGGTCTGGGGGATGAAAAACTGTTTTTT. It is translated as CASSPNRGLGDEKLFF.